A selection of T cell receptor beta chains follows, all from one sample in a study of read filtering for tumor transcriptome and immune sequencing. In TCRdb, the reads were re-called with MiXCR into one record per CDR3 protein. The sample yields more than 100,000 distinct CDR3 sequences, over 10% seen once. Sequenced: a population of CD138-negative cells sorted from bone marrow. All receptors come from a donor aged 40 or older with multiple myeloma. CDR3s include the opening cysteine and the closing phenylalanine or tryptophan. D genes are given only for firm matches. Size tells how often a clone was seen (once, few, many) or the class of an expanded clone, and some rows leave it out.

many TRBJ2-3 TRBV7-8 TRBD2 CASSTRLASTDTQYF TGTGCCAGCAGCACGCGACTAGCGAGCACAGATACGCAGTATTTT
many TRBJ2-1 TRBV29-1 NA CSTGGRGANNEQFF TGCAGCACTGGAGGACGGGGGGCAAACAATGAGCAGTTCTTC
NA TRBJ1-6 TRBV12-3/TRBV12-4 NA CASSSIRGGSPLHF TGTGCCAGCAGTTCTATCAGAGGAGGATCACCCCTCCACTTT
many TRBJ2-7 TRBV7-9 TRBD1 CASSKFPGQGTYEQYF TGTGCCAGCAGCAAATTCCCGGGACAGGGGACTTACGAGCAGTACTTC
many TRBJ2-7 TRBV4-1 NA CASSPYLDTSSYEQYF TGCGCCAGCAGCCCTTATCTCGATACGAGCTCCTACGAGCAGTACTTC
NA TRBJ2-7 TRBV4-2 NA CASSQVQGSAYGQYF TGTGCCAGCAGCCAAGTTCAGGGTTCGGCCTACGGGCAGTACTTC
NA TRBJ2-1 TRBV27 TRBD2 CASRIGRGSFNEQFF TGTGCCAGCAGGATAGGGAGGGGCTCTTTCAATGAGCAGTTCTTC
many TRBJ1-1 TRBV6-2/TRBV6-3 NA CASRRLASHMNTEAFF TGTGCCAGCAGACGCCTGGCCAGCCACATGAACACTGAAGCTTTCTTT
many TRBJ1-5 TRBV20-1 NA CSARDPAQGDPMGHNQPQHF TGCAGTGCTAGAGATCCGGCACAGGGAGACCCCATGGGGCACAATCAGCCCCAGCATTTT
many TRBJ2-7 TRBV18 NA CASSPHREVYEQYF TGTGCCAGCTCACCCCATAGGGAAGTCTACGAGCAGTACTTC
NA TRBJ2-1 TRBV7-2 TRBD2 CASRQMGTSNSEQFF TGTGCCAGCAGGCAAATGGGGACTAGCAACAGTGAGCAGTTCTTC
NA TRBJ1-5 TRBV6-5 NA CASSLKGSNQPQHF TGTGCCAGCAGTCTCAAGGGGAGCAATCAGCCCCAGCATTTT
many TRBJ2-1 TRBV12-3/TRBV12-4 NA CASNDGSSYNEQFF TGTGCCAGCAACGACGGTAGCTCCTACAATGAGCAGTTCTTC
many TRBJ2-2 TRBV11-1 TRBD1 CASSLGQALTNTGELFF TGTGCCAGCAGCCTGGGACAGGCCCTAACGAACACCGGGGAGCTGTTTTTT
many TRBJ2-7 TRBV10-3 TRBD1 CAISSQGYEQYF TGTGCCATCAGCTCACAGGGGTACGAGCAGTACTTC
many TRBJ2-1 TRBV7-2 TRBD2 CASRGLAGANEQFF TGTGCCAGCAGGGGACTAGCGGGGGCCAATGAGCAGTTCTTC
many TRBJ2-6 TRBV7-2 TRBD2 CASSPLAVISGANVLTF TGTGCCAGCTCACCCCTAGCGGTTATCTCTGGGGCCAACGTCCTGACTTTC
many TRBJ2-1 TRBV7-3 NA CASSLSGSRTNEQFF TGTGCCAGCAGCTTAAGTGGGAGTAGAACCAATGAGCAGTTCTTC
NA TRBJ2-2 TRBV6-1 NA CASSSRASGELLF TGTGCCAGCAGTTCCCGGGCGTCCGGGGAGCTGCTTTTT
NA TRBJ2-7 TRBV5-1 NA CASSRGIGLDEQYF TGCGCCAGCAGCAGGGGAATAGGGCTTGACGAGCAGTACTTC
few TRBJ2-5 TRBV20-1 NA CSARDKSWRLSVQETQYF TGCAGTGCTAGAGATAAGTCCTGGCGGCTCTCGGTTCAAGAGACCCAGTACTTC
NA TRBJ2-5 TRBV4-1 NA CASTATVNWLPAETQYF TGCGCCAGCACTGCAACGGTAAACTGGCTCCCCGCGGAGACCCAGTACTTC
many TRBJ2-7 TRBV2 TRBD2 CASSEPSGSPYEQYF TGTGCCAGCAGTGAGCCTAGCGGGAGTCCCTACGAGCAGTACTTC
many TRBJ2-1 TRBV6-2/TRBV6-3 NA CASSYGGSGYNEQFF TGTGCCAGCAGTTACGGGGGTAGCGGTTACAATGAGCAGTTCTTC
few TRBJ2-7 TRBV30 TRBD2 CAWKERAGGPFSYEQYF TGTGCCTGGAAAGAGCGGGCGGGAGGGCCCTTCTCCTACGAGCAGTACTTC
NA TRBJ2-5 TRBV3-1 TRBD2 CASSQLAGGETQYF TGTGCCAGCAGCCAACTAGCGGGAGGCGAGACCCAGTACTTC
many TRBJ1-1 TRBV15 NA CATSLGNTEAFF TGTGCCACCAGCCTAGGGAACACTGAAGCTTTCTTT
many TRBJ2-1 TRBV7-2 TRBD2 CASSLERTSGSHHNEQFF TGTGCCAGCAGCTTAGAGAGGACTAGCGGGTCCCACCACAATGAGCAGTTCTTC